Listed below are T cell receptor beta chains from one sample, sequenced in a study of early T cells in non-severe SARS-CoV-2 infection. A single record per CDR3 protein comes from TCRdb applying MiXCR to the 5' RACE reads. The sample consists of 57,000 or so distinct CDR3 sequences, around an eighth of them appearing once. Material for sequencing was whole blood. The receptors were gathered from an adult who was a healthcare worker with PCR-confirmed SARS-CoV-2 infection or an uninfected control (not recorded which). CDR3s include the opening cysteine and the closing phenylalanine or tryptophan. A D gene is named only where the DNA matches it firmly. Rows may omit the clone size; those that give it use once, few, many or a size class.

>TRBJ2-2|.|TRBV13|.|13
CASSLTGPGELFF
TGTGCCAGCAGCTTAACGGGGCCCGGGGAGCTGTTTTTT
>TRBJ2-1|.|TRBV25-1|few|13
CASRDGSYNEQFF
TGTGCCAGCCGGGACGGATCCTACAATGAGCAGTTCTTC
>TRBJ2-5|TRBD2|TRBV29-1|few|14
CSVELGGVEETQYF
TGCAGCGTGGAACTGGGAGGGGTTGAAGAGACCCAGTACTTC
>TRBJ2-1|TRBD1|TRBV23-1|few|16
CASSQFRDREMNEQFF
TGCGCCAGCAGTCAATTCCGGGACAGGGAGATGAATGAGCAGTTCTTC
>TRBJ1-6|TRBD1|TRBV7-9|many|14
CASRDTGGYSPLHF
TGTGCCAGCAGGGATACAGGGGGCTATTCACCCCTCCACTTT
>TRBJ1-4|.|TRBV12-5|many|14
CASGPGTTNEKLFF
TGTGCTAGTGGACCGGGAACAACTAATGAAAAACTGTTTTTT
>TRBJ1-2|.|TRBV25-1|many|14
CASRNGGGSYGYTF
TGTGCCAGCAGAAATGGGGGGGGAAGCTATGGCTACACCTTC
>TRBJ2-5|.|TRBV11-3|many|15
CASSLRQGMKETQYF
TGTGCCAGCAGCTTAAGGCAGGGAATGAAAGAGACCCAGTACTTC
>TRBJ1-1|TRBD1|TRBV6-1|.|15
CANSELGQGGTEAFF
TGTGCCAACAGTGAGCTGGGACAGGGGGGCACTGAAGCTTTCTTT
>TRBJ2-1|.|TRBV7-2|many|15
CASSSQGGVINEQFF
TGTGCCAGCAGCTCACAGGGTGGGGTTATCAATGAGCAGTTCTTC
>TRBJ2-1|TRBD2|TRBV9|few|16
CASSVVATSGKVEQFF
TGTGCCAGCAGCGTAGTGGCTACTAGCGGGAAGGTTGAGCAGTTCTTC
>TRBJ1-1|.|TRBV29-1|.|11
CSATGNTEAFF
TGCAGCGCTACAGGGAACACTGAAGCTTTCTTT
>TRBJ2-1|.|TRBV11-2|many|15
CASSLEGSSYNEQFF
TGTGCCAGCAGCTTAGAGGGAAGCTCCTACAATGAGCAGTTCTTC
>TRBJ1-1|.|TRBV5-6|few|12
CASSLGGIQAFF
TGTGCCAGCAGCTTGGGGGGAATCCAAGCTTTCTTT
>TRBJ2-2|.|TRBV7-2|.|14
CASSSSWNTGELFF
TGTGCCAGCAGCTCTTCCTGGAACACCGGGGAGCTGTTTTTT
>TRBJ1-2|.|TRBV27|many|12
CASSLSGNGYTF
TGTGCCAGCAGTTTATCAGGGAATGGCTACACCTTC
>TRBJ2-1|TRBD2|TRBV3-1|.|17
CASSRPGLAAQRNEQFF
TGTGCCAGCAGCCGACCGGGACTAGCGGCCCAGAGGAATGAGCAGTTCTTC
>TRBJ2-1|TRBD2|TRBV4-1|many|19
CASSHPGLAVSISYNEQFF
TGCGCCAGCAGCCACCCGGGACTAGCGGTCAGTATATCCTACAATGAGCAGTTCTTC
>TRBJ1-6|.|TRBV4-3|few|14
CASSQVDRESPLHF
TGCGCCAGCAGCCAGGTTGACAGAGAATCACCCCTCCACTTT